Below, 10 T cell receptor beta chains from the same sample are listed, as sequenced in a study of cytomegalovirus exposure and HLA in healthy donors. Amplification used 60 Vbeta primers and 13 Jbeta primers. Sequencing was performed with immunoSEQ multiplex PCR; in TCRdb, only in-frame clones are kept and a portion is missing. The table lists about 140,000 clones, more than 75% of them singletons, with 2.4% in the top ten. The sequencing input was PBMCs. These receptors originate from a man aged 50 or older in good health and CMV-seronegative.

The genes are TRBV5-4 and TRBJ2-2, with 7 bases lining up with TRBD2. Germline CDR1 is SGHNT and CDR2 is YYREEE (reference sequence). The CDR3 is made up of 15 amino acids. V lost 2 bases to trimming and J lost 3 bases; unmatched junction nucleotides: 4. The CDR3 nucleotides are TGTGCCAGCAGCTTCGGGGGAGGGTACACCGGGGAGCTGTTTTTT. Translating it yields CASSFGGGYTGELFF. Full variable domain (rest looked up from reference TRBV5-4 and TRBJ2-2): ETGVTQSPTHLIKTRGQQVTLRCSSQSGHNTVSWYQQALGQGPQFIFQYYREEENGRGNFPPRFSGLQFPNYSSELNVNALELDDSALYLCASSFGGGYTGELFFGEGSRLTVL.

V gene TRBV6-1 combines with J gene TRBJ2-7, with 8 bases that match TRBD1. The germline V gene has CDR1 MNHNS and CDR2 SASEGT. The CDR3 covers 14 residues. With V trimmed by 0 bases and J by 2 bases, 0 bases remained unmatched. The CDR3 coding sequence is TGTGCCAGCAGTGAAGCACAGGGGGCCTACGAGCAGTACTTC. This encodes CASSEAQGAYEQYF.

As regards this clone: The junction departs from the called germline gene at one end, perhaps through a read error. The chain employs TRBV6-6 and TRBJ2-5; 8 bases agree with TRBD1. The germline V gene encodes CDR1 MNHNY and CDR2 SVGAGI (reference sequence). CDR3 length: 15 residues. CDR3 DNA sequence: TGTGCCGGCAGTTACAGGGGGGACAGTCAAGAGACCCAGTACTTC. Its protein is CAGSYRGDSQETQYF.

V is TRBV6-1 and J is TRBJ1-1; a weak D match, TRBD1 (6 bases). V was trimmed by 0 bases and J by 1 base, leaving 18 bases between them. The CDR3 has 18 residues. The germline CDR1 and CDR2 sequences are MNHNS and SASEGT. CDR3 DNA: TGTGCCAGCAGTGAAGCGCTTGGGGGGGGCGTGGGGAACACTGAAGCTTTCTTT. This codes for CASSEALGGGVGNTEAFF.

This rearrangement joins TRBV19 to TRBJ1-2; possibly TRBD1 for D (5 bases). Germline V lookup: CDR1 LNHDA, CDR2 SQIVND (reference sequence). The CDR3 is made up of 13 amino acids. Trimming took off 0 bases at V and 4 bases at J, with 6 bases between the two ends. The CDR3 DNA reads as TGTGCCAGTAGTATAGAGGGGGGCTATGGCTACACCTTC. Protein: CASSIEGGYGYTF.

This clone was detected only a few times. This chain links TRBV27 with TRBJ2-7; D gene ambiguous. The CDR3 extends over 12 amino acids. Germline V gives CDR1 MNHEY, CDR2 SMNVEV (reference sequence). Trimming shortened V by 4 bases and J by 6 bases, and 10 bases separated the two germline ends. The CDR3 protein is CASSSSLCEQYF. The CDR3 coding sequence is TGTGCCAGCAGTTCCTCTCTCTGCGAGCAGTACTTC.

V usage is TRBV19 and J usage is TRBJ1-1, with 7 positions matching TRBD1. There are 14 residues in the CDR3. Unmatched junction bases numbered 13, after V lost 10 bases and J lost 5 bases. The V gene's germline CDR1 is LNHDA and CDR2 SQIVND (reference sequence). The CDR3 DNA follows: TGTGCCACCCAACAGGGGAGAGAGAGAACTGAAGCTTTCTTT. Protein sequence: CATQQGRERTEAFF. The whole variable domain, remainder taken from reference TRBV19 and TRBJ1-1, is DGGITQSPKYLFRKEGQNVTLSCEQNLNHDAMYWYRQDPGQGLRLIYYSQIVNDFQKGDIAEGYSVSREKKESFPLTVTSAQKNPTAFYLCATQQGRERTEAFFGQGTRLTVV.

The chain links TRBV6-5 to TRBJ2-7, with 8 bases matching TRBD1. The germline CDR1 and CDR2 sequences are MNHEY and SVGAGI. CDR3 length: 15 residues. With V trimmed by 5 bases and J by 2 bases, 8 bases remained unmatched. The CDR3 loop reads CASSKLRDRPYEQYF. As DNA, the CDR3 is TGTGCCAGCAGTAAGCTCCGGGACAGGCCCTACGAGCAGTACTTC.

The chain has TRBV5-8 and TRBJ1-3; D is unclear. Trimming took off 3 bases at V and 0 bases at J, with 16 bases between the two ends. Germline CDR1 is SGHTS and CDR2 is YDEGEE. This CDR3 has 17 amino acids. This CDR3 reads CASSSSRVKSSGNTIYF. As DNA, the CDR3 is TGTGCCAGCAGCTCCTCTCGAGTCAAGAGCTCTGGAAACACCATATATTTT.

The chain employs TRBV2 and TRBJ1-6, with D unresolved. CDR1 and CDR2 from the germline V gene are SNHLY and FYNNEI. This CDR3 has 12 amino acids. Trimming stripped 6 bases from V and 10 bases from J, with 10 bases between. As DNA, the CDR3 is TGTGCCAGCAGGGAGGAAGTCTCACCCCTCCACTTT. This encodes CASREEVSPLHF.